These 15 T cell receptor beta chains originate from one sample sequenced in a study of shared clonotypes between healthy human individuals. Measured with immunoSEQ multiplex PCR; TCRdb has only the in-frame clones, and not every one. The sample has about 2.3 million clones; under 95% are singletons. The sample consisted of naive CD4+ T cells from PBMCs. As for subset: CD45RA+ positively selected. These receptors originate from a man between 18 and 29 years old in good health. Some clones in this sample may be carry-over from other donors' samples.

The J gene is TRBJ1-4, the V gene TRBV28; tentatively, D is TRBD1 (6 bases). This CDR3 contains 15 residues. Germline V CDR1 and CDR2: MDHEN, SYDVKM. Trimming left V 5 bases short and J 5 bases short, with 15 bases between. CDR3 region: CASSTAGGRNEKLFF. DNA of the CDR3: TGTGCCAGCAGTACAGCGGGGGGCCGAAATGAAAAACTGTTTTTT.

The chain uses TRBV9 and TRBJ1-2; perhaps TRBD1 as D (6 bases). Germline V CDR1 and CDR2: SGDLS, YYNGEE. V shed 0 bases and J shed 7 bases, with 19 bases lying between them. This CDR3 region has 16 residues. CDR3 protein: CASSVATGGGTGGYTF. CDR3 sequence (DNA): TGTGCCAGCAGCGTAGCTACAGGTGGGGGCACTGGTGGCTACACCTTC.

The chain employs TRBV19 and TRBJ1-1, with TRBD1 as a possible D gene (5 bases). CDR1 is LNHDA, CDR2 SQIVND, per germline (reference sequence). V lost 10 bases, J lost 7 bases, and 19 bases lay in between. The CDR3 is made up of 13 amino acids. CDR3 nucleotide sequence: TGTGCCACCCTCACCGGGACCCCAGGTGAAGCTTTCTTT. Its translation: CATLTGTPGEAFF.

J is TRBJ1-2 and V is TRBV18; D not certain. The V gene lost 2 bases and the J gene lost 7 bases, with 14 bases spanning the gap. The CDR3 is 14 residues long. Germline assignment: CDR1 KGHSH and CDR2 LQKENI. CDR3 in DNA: TGTGCCAGCTCACCAGGGCCGGGGAGCTCTGGCTACACCTTC. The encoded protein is CASSPGPGSSGYTF.

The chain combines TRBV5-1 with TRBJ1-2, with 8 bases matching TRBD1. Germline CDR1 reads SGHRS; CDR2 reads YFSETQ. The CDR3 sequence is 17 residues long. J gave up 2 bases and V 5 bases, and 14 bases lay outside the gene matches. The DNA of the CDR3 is TGCGCCAGCAGGGCGGTAGGACAGGGCCGAGGAAACTATGGCTACACCTTC. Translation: CASRAVGQGRGNYGYTF.

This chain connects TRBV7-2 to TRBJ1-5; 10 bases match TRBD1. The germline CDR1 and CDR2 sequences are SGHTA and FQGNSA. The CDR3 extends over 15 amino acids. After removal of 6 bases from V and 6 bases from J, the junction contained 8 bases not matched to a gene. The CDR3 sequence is CASSPRTGGGQPQHF. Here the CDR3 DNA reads TGTGCCAGCAGTCCCAGGACAGGGGGGGGTCAGCCCCAGCATTTT.

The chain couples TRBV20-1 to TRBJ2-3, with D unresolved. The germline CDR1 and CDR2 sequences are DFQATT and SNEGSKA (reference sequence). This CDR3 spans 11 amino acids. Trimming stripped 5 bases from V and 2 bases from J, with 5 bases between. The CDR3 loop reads CSAYTTDTQYF. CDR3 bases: TGCAGTGCTTATACCACAGATACGCAGTATTTT.

CDR3 protein: CASSGERRPYEQYF. In DNA, the CDR3 is TGTGCCAGCAGTGGGGAGCGGAGGCCCTACGAGCAGTACTTC. V usage is TRBV6-1 and J usage is TRBJ2-7; the D gene is possibly TRBD2 (5 bases). The germline V and J ends were trimmed by 4 bases and 2 bases, with 12 bases remaining between them. Germline CDR1 reads MNHNS; CDR2 reads SASEGT. The CDR3 spans 14 residues.

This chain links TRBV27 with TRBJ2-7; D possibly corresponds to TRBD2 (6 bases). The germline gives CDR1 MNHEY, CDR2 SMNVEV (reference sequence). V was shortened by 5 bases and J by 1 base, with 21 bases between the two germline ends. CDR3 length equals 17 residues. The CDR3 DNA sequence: TGTGCCAGCAGTCCCCCGCCCCGAGGGGCGGGATCCTACGAGCAGTACTTC. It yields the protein CASSPPPRGAGSYEQYF.

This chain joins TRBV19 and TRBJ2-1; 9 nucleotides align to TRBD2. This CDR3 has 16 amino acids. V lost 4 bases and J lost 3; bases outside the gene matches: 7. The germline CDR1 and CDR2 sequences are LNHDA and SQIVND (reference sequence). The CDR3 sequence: CASSTHTSGYYNEQFF. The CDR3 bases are TGTGCCAGTAGTACTCACACTAGCGGGTACTACAATGAGCAGTTCTTC.

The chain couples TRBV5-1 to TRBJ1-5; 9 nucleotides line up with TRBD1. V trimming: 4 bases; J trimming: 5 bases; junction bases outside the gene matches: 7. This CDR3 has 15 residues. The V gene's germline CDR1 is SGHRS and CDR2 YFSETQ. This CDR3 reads CASSPTGTGYQPQHF. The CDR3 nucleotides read TGCGCCAGCAGCCCTACCGGGACAGGGTATCAGCCCCAGCATTTT. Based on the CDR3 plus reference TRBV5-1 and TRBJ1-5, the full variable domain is KAGVTQTPRYLIKTRGQQVTLSCSPISGHRSVSWYQQTPGQGLQFLFEYFSETQRNKGNFPGRFSGRQFSNSRSEMNVSTLELGDSALYLCASSPTGTGYQPQHFGDGTRLSIL.

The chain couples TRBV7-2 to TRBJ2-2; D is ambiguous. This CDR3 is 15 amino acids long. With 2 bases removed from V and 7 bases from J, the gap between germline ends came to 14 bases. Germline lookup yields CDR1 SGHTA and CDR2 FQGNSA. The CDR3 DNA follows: TGTGCCAGCAGCTTATCGAAGGGAATGGTCGGGGAGCTGTTTTTT. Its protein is CASSLSKGMVGELFF.

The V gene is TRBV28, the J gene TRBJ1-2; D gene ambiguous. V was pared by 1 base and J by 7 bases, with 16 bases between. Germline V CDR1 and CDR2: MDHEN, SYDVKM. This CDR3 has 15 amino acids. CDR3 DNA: TGTGCCAGCAGTTTATTCGCACAGAACGGTGGTGGCTACACCTTC. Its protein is CASSLFAQNGGGYTF.

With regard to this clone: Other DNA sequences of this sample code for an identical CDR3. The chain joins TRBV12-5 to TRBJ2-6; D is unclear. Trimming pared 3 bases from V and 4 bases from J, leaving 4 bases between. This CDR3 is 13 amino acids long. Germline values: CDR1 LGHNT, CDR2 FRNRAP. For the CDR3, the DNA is TGTGCTAGTGGTTTATCCGGGGCCAACGTCCTGACTTTC. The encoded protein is CASGLSGANVLTF.

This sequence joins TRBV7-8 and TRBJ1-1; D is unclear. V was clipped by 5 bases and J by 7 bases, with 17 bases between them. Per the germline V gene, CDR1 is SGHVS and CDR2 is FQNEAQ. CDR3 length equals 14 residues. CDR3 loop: CASSPLLTRGEAFF. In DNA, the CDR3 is TGTGCCAGCAGCCCACTATTGACCCGGGGTGAAGCTTTCTTT. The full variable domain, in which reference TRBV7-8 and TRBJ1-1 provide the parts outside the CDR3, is GAGVSQSPRYKVAKRGQDVALRCDPISGHVSLFWYQQALGQGPEFLTYFQNEAQLDKSGLPSDRFFAERPEGSVSTLKIQRTQQEDSAVYLCASSPLLTRGEAFFGQGTRLTVV.